This T cell receptor beta chain is from a study of blood T cell repertoires in COVID-19. Turning to the study itself: Sample material is recorded as cDNA or gDNA derived from T cells, B-cell-depleted T cells, or PBMCs.

Authors' data handling: Reference gene primers were amplified, and this amplification served to estimate nucleated cell counts. Produced via immunoSEQ multiplex PCR; TCRdb's table is partial and in-frame only. Clonal size and the V and J genes are those of that table, whereas D and trimming came from the DNA. This sample carries about 300,000 clones, around 90% of them seen once, and the ten largest clones take 1.7%. The CDR3 spans 14 residues. In germline, CDR1 is LNHDA, CDR2 SQIVND (reference sequence). The V gene lost 0 bases and the J gene lost 2 bases, with 8 bases spanning the gap. Donors of Cohort 3 who recovered were those that had two negative PCRs, clearance, or symptom resolution.

The sample was PBMCs or T cells enriched from blood (not recorded which). The origin of this receptor is a woman in her forties who had recovered from COVID-19. The chain has TRBV19 and TRBJ2-7, with D perhaps matching TRBD1 (5 bases). CDR3 in amino acids: CASSIDDRAYEQYF. The CDR3 coding sequence is TGTGCCAGTAGTATAGATGACAGAGCCTACGAGCAGTACTTC.